This entry lists 26 T cell receptor beta chains sequenced from one sample in a study of cytomegalovirus exposure and HLA in healthy donors. The PCR ran on 60 Vbeta and 13 Jbeta primers. Using immunoSEQ multiplex PCR, the repertoire was profiled, and TCRdb retains in-frame clones only, with some absent. The sample data list 200,000 to 250,000 clones. Input material: PBMCs. Receptors originate from a woman in her twenties or thirties in good health and CMV-seropositive.

In the case of this clone: Other nucleotide sequences in the sample specify the same CDR3. The chain combines TRBV5-1 with TRBJ1-2; D is perhaps TRBD1 (6 bases). Per the germline V gene, CDR1 is SGHRS and CDR2 is YFSETQ. CDR3 length: 13 residues. The V end was cut by 4 bases, the J end by 3 bases, with 10 bases between. The DNA of the CDR3 is TGCGCCAGCAGCCAGACAGGAGACTATGGCTACACCTTC. Its protein product is CASSQTGDYGYTF.

V gene TRBV29-1 combines with J gene TRBJ2-5; 11 bases map to TRBD1. The CDR3 has 13 amino acids. Germline V gene lookup returns CDR1 SQVTM and CDR2 ANQGSEA. With V trimmed by 6 bases and J by 5 bases, 5 bases remained unmatched. The CDR3 nucleotides read TGCAGCGTAGGACAGGGGGCCGGGGAGACCCAGTACTTC. Protein: CSVGQGAGETQYF.

This chain uses TRBV5-1 with TRBJ2-7, with TRBD1 identical over 9 bases. The CDR3 runs to 14 residues. Germline V gives CDR1 SGHRS, CDR2 YFSETQ. V trimming: 4 bases; J trimming: 7 bases; junction bases outside the gene matches: 9. CDR3 nucleotides: TGCGCCAGCAGCGGGGGTGGGACAGGGCCTGAGCAGTACTTC. Its translation is CASSGGGTGPEQYF.

This chain uses TRBV6-6 with TRBJ1-1; D is uncertain. Germline loops: CDR1 MNHNY, CDR2 SVGAGI (reference sequence). Trimming cost V 1 base and J 7 bases, with 7 bases left between them. This CDR3 has 12 residues. The CDR3 sequence: CASSYFGLEAFF. CDR3 in DNA: TGTGCCAGCAGTTACTTTGGGCTTGAAGCTTTCTTT.

V gene TRBV6-5 combines with J gene TRBJ1-2; 8 nucleotides line up with TRBD1. V lost 2 bases, J lost 8 bases, and 4 bases stayed unmatched. CDR1 and CDR2 from the germline V gene are MNHEY and SVGAGI. The CDR3 consists of 13 residues. CDR3 region: CASSYNRQGGYTF. The DNA for the CDR3 is TGTGCCAGCAGTTACAACAGACAGGGGGGCTACACCTTC.

V and J are TRBV18 and TRBJ2-1, with 7 bases fitting TRBD2. Germline V gene lookup returns CDR1 KGHSH and CDR2 LQKENI. The trim removed 4 bases at V and 6 bases at J, leaving 9 bases unmatched. The CDR3 has 15 amino acids. As DNA, the CDR3 is TGTGCCAGCTCACTATCAGGACTAGTTCTCAATGAGCAGTTCTTC. This gives the protein CASSLSGLVLNEQFF.

The V gene is TRBV6-1, the J gene TRBJ2-1; 11 bases are shared with TRBD2. With V trimmed by 1 base and J by 12 bases, 11 bases remained unmatched. This CDR3 has 16 residues. CDR1 and CDR2 (germline): MNHNS, SASEGT. The CDR3 nucleotides read TGTGCCAGCAGTGAAGTAGGGTTAGCGGGGGGGTCCCTGCAGTTCTTC. Protein: CASSEVGLAGGSLQFF.

The chain employs TRBV20-1 and TRBJ1-1; D uncertain. V was trimmed by 6 bases and J by 7 bases, leaving 12 bases between them. This CDR3 contains 11 residues. Germline CDR1 and CDR2: DFQATT and SNEGSKA (reference sequence). As DNA, the CDR3 is TGCAGTGCCGGCGGTGGTCTTGAAGCTTTCTTT. This translates into CSAGGGLEAFF.

This chain links TRBV7-8 with TRBJ2-5; weak D call: TRBD1 (5 bases). V was pared by 4 bases and J by 13 bases, with 16 bases between. The CDR3 contains 12 residues. CDR1 SGHVS and CDR2 FQNEAQ come from the germline V gene. CDR3 DNA sequence: TGTGCCAGCAGCTACGGCCCCGACAGACCGTACTTC. Protein sequence: CASSYGPDRPYF.

The chain couples TRBV4-2 to TRBJ1-2, with TRBD1 matching over 7 bases. The V gene end was trimmed by 3 bases and the J gene end by 1 base; junction bases not matched to a gene: 5. The CDR3 length is 15 residues. Germline values: CDR1 LGHNA, CDR2 YNFKEQ. CDR3 protein: CASSHENRGNYGYTF. The CDR3 coding sequence is TGTGCCAGCAGCCACGAGAACAGGGGTAACTATGGCTACACCTTC.

The chain is built from TRBV6-1 and TRBJ2-7; D is unresolved. V lost 4 bases, J lost 9 bases, and 10 bases lay in between. CDR3 length: 11 residues. Germline lookup yields CDR1 MNHNS and CDR2 SASEGT. The CDR3 is CASSGRHWQYF. In nucleotides, the CDR3 is TGTGCCAGCAGTGGTCGACACTGGCAGTACTTC.

The CDR3 bases are TGTGCCAGTAGTCCCTCGACCAGGGCCAACGAGCAGTACTTC. It yields the protein CASSPSTRANEQYF. The rearrangement uses TRBV19 and TRBJ2-7; possibly TRBD1 for D (5 bases). The CDR3 is 14 amino acids. V was shortened by 5 bases and J by 5 bases, with 16 bases between the two germline ends. Germline CDR1 LNHDA, CDR2 SQIVND (reference sequence).

This CDR3 is CASSVEGLAGGNTGELFF. CDR3 nucleotides: TGTGCCAGCAGCGTAGAGGGACTAGCGGGAGGAAACACCGGGGAGCTGTTTTTT. V and J are TRBV9 and TRBJ2-2, with 15 bases lining up with TRBD2. Germline V gene sequence: CDR1 SGDLS, CDR2 YYNGEE. This CDR3 has 18 amino acids. The V and J ends lost 0 bases and 2 bases, in that order; junction bases with no gene match: 2.

CDR3 loop: CASSWSPGDTIYF. In DNA form, the CDR3 reads TGTGCCAGCAGCTGGTCGCCGGGGGACACCATATATTTT. The V call is TRBV7-2, the J call TRBJ1-3, with D perhaps TRBD1 (5 bases). Germline CDR1 and CDR2: SGHTA and FQGNSA. The CDR3 is made up of 13 amino acids. Between the trimmed V and J ends, which lost 4 bases and 8 bases, there was a span of 12 bases. Supplemented by reference TRBV7-2 and TRBJ1-3, the full variable domain reads GAGVSQSPSNKVTEKGKDVELRCDPISGHTALYWYRQSLGQGLEFLIYFQGNSAPDKSGLPSDRFSAERTGGSVSTLTIQRTQQEDSAVYLCASSWSPGDTIYFGEGSWLTVV.

This chain uses TRBV7-2 with TRBJ2-1, with TRBD1 identical over 7 bases. CDR3 length equals 14 residues. The V and J ends lost 5 bases and 0 bases, in that order; junction bases with no gene match: 1. The germline V gene has CDR1 SGHTA and CDR2 FQGNSA. The CDR3 DNA reads TGTGCCAGCAGCCGGGACAGCTCCTACAATGAGCAGTTCTTC. It codes for CASSRDSSYNEQFF.

The chain has TRBV19 and TRBJ2-2; perhaps TRBD1 as D (6 bases). V dropped 2 bases and J dropped 6 bases, with 13 bases sitting between them. The germline gives CDR1 LNHDA, CDR2 SQIVND (reference sequence). The CDR3 has 15 amino acids. The CDR3, as DNA: TGTGCCAGTAGTATATTGGGCAGGGGTCCCGGGGAGCTGTTTTTT. Its protein is CASSILGRGPGELFF.

The chain is built from TRBV5-5 and TRBJ2-2; D remains ambiguous. Germline V CDR1 and CDR2: SGHKS, YYEKEE (reference sequence). V gave up 3 bases and J gave up 3 bases, with 3 bases separating them. This CDR3 contains 12 residues. For the CDR3, the DNA is TGTGCCAGCAGCTCCTACACCGGGGAGCTGTTTTTT. Protein sequence: CASSSYTGELFF.

The rearrangement uses TRBV5-1 and TRBJ1-1; 8 nucleotides align to TRBD1. The CDR3 consists of 16 residues. CDR1 and CDR2 (germline): SGHRS, YFSETQ. Losses at the gene ends were 3 bases for V and 3 bases for J; bases not matched to a gene: 10. The CDR3 DNA reads as TGCGCCAGCAGCTGGGGGGTACAGGGGGTGGACACTGAAGCTTTCTTT. Translated: CASSWGVQGVDTEAFF.

The chain is built from TRBV27 and TRBJ1-2; possible D gene TRBD1, 6 bases. Per germline, CDR1 MNHEY and CDR2 SMNVEV (reference sequence). The CDR3 sequence is 14 residues long. The germline V and J ends were trimmed by 1 base and 5 bases, with 11 bases remaining between them. The CDR3 loop reads CASSLWSGAYGYTF. CDR3 in DNA: TGTGCCAGCAGTTTATGGTCAGGGGCATATGGCTACACCTTC.

The CDR3 here is CASSPAGIYGYTF. The CDR3 nucleotides are TGTGCCAGTAGTCCGGCGGGGATCTATGGCTACACCTTC. The chain combines TRBV19 with TRBJ1-2; D gene uncertain. V lost 5 bases and J 4 bases, leaving 11 bases between the germline ends. This CDR3 is built from 13 residues. Germline loops: CDR1 LNHDA, CDR2 SQIVND (reference sequence).

The J gene is TRBJ2-1, the V gene TRBV11-3; 7 nucleotides match TRBD1. Germline CDR1 reads SGHNT; CDR2 reads YENEEA. J lost 2 bases, V lost 5 bases, and 6 bases had no gene match. The CDR3 spans 15 residues. CDR3 protein: CASSQDRVPYNEQFF. CDR3 nucleotide sequence: TGTGCCAGCAGCCAAGACAGGGTCCCCTACAATGAGCAGTTCTTC.

The chain is built from TRBV13 and TRBJ2-7; 10 nucleotides align to TRBD2. Trimming cost V 4 bases and J 4 bases; bases outside gene matches: 13. The germline V gene has CDR1 PRHDT and CDR2 FYEKMQ (reference sequence). The CDR3 covers 17 residues. The CDR3 region is CASSSNLAGDIAYEQYF. CDR3 DNA sequence: TGTGCCAGCAGCTCAAACCTAGCGGGAGACATAGCGTACGAGCAGTACTTC.

V and J are TRBV7-9 and TRBJ1-1, with D possibly matching TRBD1 (5 bases). V lost 3 bases, J lost 0 bases, and 11 bases lay in between. Per germline, CDR1 SEHNR and CDR2 FQNEAQ (reference sequence). The CDR3 has 15 amino acids. CDR3 sequence: CASSLDTLMNTEAFF. CDR3 bases: TGTGCCAGCAGCTTGGACACACTCATGAACACTGAAGCTTTCTTT.

The chain joins TRBV7-9 to TRBJ2-5, with a tentative D call TRBD1 (7 bases). The CDR3 covers 15 residues. V lost 6 bases, J lost 3 bases, and 17 bases lay in between. Germline CDR1 SEHNR, CDR2 FQNEAQ (reference sequence). The CDR3: CASSLDGRGEETQYF. The CDR3 nucleotides read TGTGCCAGCAGTCTGGATGGCAGGGGGGAAGAGACCCAGTACTTC.

This chain connects TRBV19 to TRBJ2-5, with TRBD2 as a possible D gene (5 bases). The CDR3 length is 14 residues. V was clipped by 3 bases and J by 4 bases, with 12 bases between them. CDR1 and CDR2 from the germline V gene are LNHDA and SQIVND (reference sequence). Here the CDR3 DNA reads TGTGCCAGTAGTATCGGGGTAGGCCGAGAGACCCAGTACTTC. Translated: CASSIGVGRETQYF.

This rearrangement joins TRBV6-1 to TRBJ1-3; D remains ambiguous. Germline loops: CDR1 MNHNS, CDR2 SASEGT. The CDR3 has 12 residues. The V and J ends lost 8 bases and 3 bases respectively, with 8 bases between them. In DNA form, the CDR3 reads TGTGCCAGCTCTTCCGTTGGAAACACCATATATTTT. This codes for CASSSVGNTIYF.